Presented here are 26 T cell receptor beta chains from one specimen sequenced in a study of T cells in Graves' hyperthyroidism and ophthalmopathy. What was amplified from RNA transcripts were TCR beta CDR3 regions. Initially, a first-round RT-PCR of the TCR CDR3 employed the HTBI primer set. TCRdb called the multiplex PCR reads again in MiXCR, with one record for every CDR3 protein. The sample holds hundreds of thousands of distinct CDR3 sequences; over 15% are singletons and the top ten take around a sixth. The sample was blood. Receptors originate from a woman younger than 35 with Graves' hyperthyroidism.

This clonotype was seen a few times. The chain employs TRBV7-9 and TRBJ2-3, with 10 bases fitting TRBD2. Unmatched junction bases numbered 13, after V lost 7 bases and J lost 0 bases. Germline V gene lookup returns CDR1 SEHNR and CDR2 FQNEAQ (reference sequence). This CDR3 contains 18 residues. The chain's CDR3 is CASTTPGLASGSTDTQYF. CDR3 coding DNA: TGTGCCAGCACCACTCCGGGACTAGCGTCGGGTAGCACAGATACGCAGTATTTT. The whole variable domain, filled in from reference TRBV7-9 and TRBJ2-3, reads DTGVSQNPRHKITKRGQNVTFRCDPISEHNRLYWYRQTLGQGPEFLTYFQNEAQLEKSRLLSDRFSAERPKGSFSTLEIQRTEQGDSAMYLCASTTPGLASGSTDTQYFGPGTRLTVL.

This clonotype was seen many times. The chain couples TRBV28 to TRBJ2-7; D is ambiguous. The CDR3 totals 13 residues. Trimming took off 6 bases at V and 4 bases at J, with 13 bases between the two ends. Looked up from germline, CDR1 is MDHEN and CDR2 is SYDVKM. Here the CDR3 reads CASSVARSYEQYF. The CDR3 DNA sequence: TGTGCCAGCAGCGTGGCTAGGTCTTACGAGCAGTACTTC.

This clonotype occurred a few times. The V and J genes are TRBV13 and TRBJ2-7, with 13 nucleotides matching TRBD2. This CDR3 spans 17 amino acids. V trimming: 0 bases; J trimming: 5 bases; junction bases outside the gene matches: 7. Germline values: CDR1 PRHDT, CDR2 FYEKMQ (reference sequence). The CDR3 reads CASSLGLGLAGRDEQYF. In DNA form, the CDR3 reads TGTGCCAGCAGCTTAGGCCTGGGACTAGCGGGGAGGGACGAGCAGTACTTC. The entire variable domain, with the rest obtained from reference TRBV13 and TRBJ2-7, is as follows: AAGVIQSPRHLIKEKRETATLKCYPIPRHDTVYWYQQGPGQDPQFLISFYEKMQSDKGSIPDRFSAQQFSDYHSELNMSSLELGDSALYFCASSLGLGLAGRDEQYFGPGTRLTVT.

This clonotype was found many times. The junction departs from germline at one end; a sequencing error may be responsible. The gene calls are TRBV28 and TRBJ2-1; TRBD2 aligns across 15 bases. The CDR3 covers 18 residues. Germline CDR1 is MDHEN and CDR2 is SYDVKM. CDR3 in DNA: TGTGCCTGCAGCTTTTCAGGACTAGCGGGAGGGGGGTGGAATGAGCAGTTCTTC. Amino acids: CACSFSGLAGGGWNEQFF.

The rearrangement uses TRBV24-1 and TRBJ1-4, with D maybe TRBD1 (5 bases). Germline loops: CDR1 KGHDR, CDR2 SFDVKD. The CDR3 contains 16 residues. Trimming left V 4 bases short and J 4 bases short, with 15 bases between. Here the CDR3 DNA reads TGTGCCACCAGTGACGGACGGACTGGGGGTAATGAAAAACTGTTTTTT. Its protein product is CATSDGRTGGNEKLFF.

This clonotype was counted a few times. A much larger clonotype is one base distant, so this may be a read error. V and J are TRBV10-3 and TRBJ1-1; no clear D gene. The CDR3 covers 13 residues. V lost 9 bases and J 3 bases, leaving 14 bases between the germline ends. Looked up from germline, CDR1 is ENHRY and CDR2 is SYGVKD. The CDR3 DNA is TGTGCCATTAGGGTCCGCGAGGACACTGAAGCTTTCTTT. Amino acid sequence: CAIRVREDTEAFF.

This clonotype was counted a single time. The rearrangement links TRBV5-1 to TRBJ1-6, with unresolved D. CDR1 and CDR2 (germline): SGHRS, YFSETQ. This CDR3 spans 15 amino acids. The V end was cut by 0 bases, the J end by 12 bases, with 16 bases between. CDR3 DNA: TGCGCCAGCAGCTTGGCCGGAGGTGCGTCGGGACCCCTCCACTTT. Its translation is CASSLAGGASGPLHF.

This clonotype was counted many times. The chain uses TRBV12-3 or TRBV12-4 and TRBJ2-7; D remains ambiguous. Trimming took off 4 bases at V and 0 bases at J, with 7 bases between the two ends. The length of the CDR3 is 13 residues. The CDR3 sequence: CASSYQSSYEQYF. The CDR3 bases are TGTGCCAGCAGTTATCAGAGCTCCTACGAGCAGTACTTC.

This sequence joins TRBV7-2 and TRBJ2-2, with TRBD1 as a possible D gene (5 bases). CDR3 size: 14 residues. Germline V lookup: CDR1 SGHTA, CDR2 FQGNSA. The ends were cut back, 2 bases at V and 4 bases at J, with 8 bases in the middle. CDR3 protein: CASSLNRLTGELFF. For the CDR3, the DNA is TGTGCCAGCAGCTTAAACAGGCTCACCGGGGAGCTGTTTTTT.

The rearrangement uses TRBV28 and TRBJ2-3, with 10 bases identical to TRBD1. J was trimmed by 7 bases and V by 5 bases; bases with no gene match: 9. Germline V lookup: CDR1 MDHEN, CDR2 SYDVKM. The CDR3 contains 15 residues. CDR3: CASSPPDRGAYTQYF. The CDR3 region has the DNA TGTGCCAGCAGTCCACCGGACAGGGGGGCTTATACGCAGTATTTT. Together with reference TRBV28 and TRBJ2-3, the CDR3 gives the full variable domain: DVKVTQSSRYLVKRTGEKVFLECVQDMDHENMFWYRQDPGLGLRLIYFSYDVKMKEKGDIPEGYSVSREKKERFSLILESASTNQTSMYLCASSPPDRGAYTQYFGPGTRLTVL.

The J gene is TRBJ2-7, the V gene TRBV20-1, with a tentative D call TRBD2 (5 bases). V was clipped by 2 bases and J by 3 bases, with 17 bases between them. The V gene's germline CDR1 is DFQATT and CDR2 SNEGSKA (reference sequence). The CDR3 loop spans 15 amino acids. In DNA, the CDR3 is TGCAGTGCTAGACCTCCGAGCTTGGGGAGCTACGAGCAGTACTTC. Amino acid sequence: CSARPPSLGSYEQYF.

This clonotype was picked up a small number of times. This chain uses TRBV10-1 with TRBJ2-1; D possibly corresponds to TRBD1 (6 bases). CDR1 is WNHNN and CDR2 is SYGVQD in the germline V gene (reference sequence). This CDR3 has 13 amino acids. Between the trimmed V and J ends, which lost 0 bases and 7 bases, there was a span of 7 bases. The CDR3 DNA is TGCGCCAGCAGTGAGTCGCAGGGGAATGAGCAGTTCTTC. Translating gives CASSESQGNEQFF.

This clonotype was recorded once. The germline gene is not matched at one end of the junction; a read error may be the cause. The chain employs TRBV2 and TRBJ2-2; D is perhaps TRBD2 (6 bases). CDR3 length: 15 amino acids. Per germline, CDR1 SNHLY and CDR2 FYNNEI. CDR3 loop: CASSEVPGLTGEPFF. The CDR3 bases are TGTGCCAGCAGTGAGGTTCCAGGGTTAACGGGGGAGCCGTTTTTT.

J is TRBJ2-3 and V is TRBV28; D is possibly TRBD2 (6 bases). V was cut by 4 bases and J by 4 bases, with 21 bases left in between. The CDR3 is 17 amino acids. The germline gives CDR1 MDHEN, CDR2 SYDVKM. CDR3 nucleotides: TGTGCCAGCAGTTCCCCCCCGGGACTTAAGCACCCAGATACGCAGTATTTT. Translation gives CASSSPPGLKHPDTQYF.

This clonotype came up a few times. The genes are TRBV7-2 and TRBJ1-3; D gene ambiguous. V lost 5 bases, J lost 2 bases, and 16 bases lay in between. Germline V gene lookup returns CDR1 SGHTA and CDR2 FQGNSA. The CDR3 has 16 residues. The CDR3 loop reads CASSRASQLTGNTIYF. The CDR3 nucleotides read TGTGCCAGCAGCCGAGCTAGTCAGCTAACTGGAAACACCATATATTTT.

This CDR3 reads CASSPKGPPQTF. CDR3 nucleotides: TGTGCCAGCTCACCAAAGGGGCCACCGCAGACCTTC. The rearrangement joins TRBV18 to TRBJ1-2; D might be TRBD1 (5 bases). Germline CDR1 KGHSH, CDR2 LQKENI. V shed 2 bases and J shed 14 bases, with 15 bases lying between them. The CDR3 length is 12 residues.

This clonotype was seen many times. This CDR3 reads CASSPDRLNNQPQHF. The CDR3 DNA sequence: TGTGCCAGCTCACCAGATCGGCTAAACAATCAGCCCCAGCATTTT. The rearrangement links TRBV18 to TRBJ1-5; D gene ambiguous. With 2 bases removed from V and 3 bases from J, the gap between germline ends came to 11 bases. Germline V gene data show CDR1 as KGHSH and CDR2 as LQKENI. The CDR3 has 15 residues.

This clonotype was recorded many times. V gene TRBV20-1 combines with J gene TRBJ1-5, with 11 bases fitting TRBD1. The CDR3 totals 18 residues. Germline V gene data show CDR1 as DFQATT and CDR2 as SNEGSKA (reference sequence). Germline trimming cut 0 bases from V and 2 bases from J; bases unmatched to any gene: 9. CDR3 sequence reads: CSARDYGTGGSGNQPQHF. Here the CDR3 DNA reads TGCAGTGCTAGAGATTACGGGACAGGGGGATCGGGCAATCAGCCCCAGCATTTT.

The sample holds a few counts of this clonotype. The chain joins TRBV5-6 to TRBJ2-2; D is unclear. The CDR3 spans 11 residues. V lost 0 bases and J 17 bases, leaving 11 bases between the germline ends. CDR1 and CDR2 from the germline V gene are SGHDT and YYEEEE. The CDR3 DNA sequence: TGTGCCAGCAGCTTGGCGGGCGCATACTTTTTT. Amino acid sequence: CASSLAGAYFF. The full variable domain, its missing parts supplied by reference TRBV5-6 and TRBJ2-2, is DAGVTQSPTHLIKTRGQQVTLRCSPKSGHDTVSWYQQALGQGPQFIFQYYEEEERQRGNFPDRFSGHQFPNYSSELNVNALLLGDSALYLCASSLAGAYFFGEGSRLTVL.

This clonotype has at least ten counts. The chain joins TRBV6-1 to TRBJ2-1, with 11 bases matching TRBD2. J lost 1 base, V lost 5 bases, and 7 bases had no gene match. This CDR3 is built from 17 residues. Germline CDR1 is MNHNS and CDR2 is SASEGT. The CDR3: CASSPELAGESYNEQFF. The CDR3 DNA reads as TGTGCCAGCAGTCCAGAACTAGCGGGAGAGTCCTACAATGAGCAGTTCTTC.

Concerning this clonotype: A much bigger clone sits one base away, suggesting this may be a read error. This rearrangement joins TRBV28 to TRBJ2-7; a weak D match, TRBD1 (5 bases). V shed 2 bases and J shed 4 bases, with 15 bases lying between them. Germline V gene sequence: CDR1 MDHEN, CDR2 SYDVKM. The CDR3 consists of 15 residues. This chain's CDR3 is CASSLPGGAWYEQYF. CDR3 nucleotides: TGTGCCAGCAGTTTACCAGGTGGGGCCTGGTACGAGCAGTACTTC.

This clonotype was recorded a few times. The chain carries TRBV15 and TRBJ2-5, with 10 bases identical to TRBD1. The V and J ends lost 8 bases and 2 bases, in that order; junction bases with no gene match: 5. CDR1 LNHNV and CDR2 YYDKDF come from the germline V gene (reference sequence). This CDR3 is built from 14 residues. The DNA for the CDR3 is TGTGCCACCGGCCGGGACAGGGGACAAGAGACCCAGTACTTC. The encoded protein is CATGRDRGQETQYF.

There are many counts of this clonotype. The CDR3 bases are TGTGCCAGCAGTGAGGCTTTGTCAGGGTTTGAAGAGACCCAGTACTTC. Translation: CASSEALSGFEETQYF. The gene calls are TRBV2 and TRBJ2-5; tentative D call: TRBD1 (5 bases). The V gene lost 3 bases and the J gene lost 3 bases, with 17 bases spanning the gap. CDR3 length: 16 residues. Germline V gives CDR1 SNHLY, CDR2 FYNNEI.

This clonotype showed up just a few times. This sequence joins TRBV14 and TRBJ2-5; perhaps TRBD1 as D (6 bases). The CDR3 runs to 17 residues. V lost 3 bases to trimming and J lost 4 bases, with 21 bases between them. CDR1 is SGHDN and CDR2 is FVKESK in the germline V gene. CDR3 sequence reads: CASSQGRDKALRETQYF. The CDR3, as DNA: TGTGCCAGCAGCCAGGGCCGGGACAAGGCCCTGAGAGAGACCCAGTACTTC.

For this clonotype: A much larger clone differs by one base, so this may be a read error. The J gene is TRBJ1-5, the V gene TRBV5-1; TRBD1 might be the D (5 bases). This CDR3 region has 15 residues. CDR1 SGHRS and CDR2 YFSETQ come from the germline V gene. Trimming removed 3 bases from V and 3 bases from J, with 13 bases in between. The CDR3 region has the DNA TGCGCCAGCAGCTCGTCTTCAGGGCTCAATCAGCCCCAGCATTTT. This translates into CASSSSSGLNQPQHF.

This clonotype was seen many times. CDR3 region: CASSPAGPNEQFF. CDR3 bases: TGTGCCAGCTCACCCGCGGGTCCCAATGAGCAGTTCTTC. V gene TRBV18 combines with J gene TRBJ2-1, with D maybe TRBD2 (5 bases). The CDR3 runs 13 residues. V was pared by 3 bases and J by 6 bases, with 9 bases between. Germline-derived CDR1 and CDR2 are KGHSH and LQKENI.